These 17 T cell receptor beta chains were sequenced from one sample in a study of OX40 agonist ivuxolimab in advanced cancers. The library was generated by the immunoSEQ multiplex PCR assay. TCRdb holds this immuneACCESS table with in-frame rearrangements only. Some clones are missing; in checked studies, unresolved V genes explain under half, and the rest has no known cause. For this sample the table gives roughly 86,000 clones, of which 90% to 95% were detected only once. Of the sample, 0.55% to 0.7% is held by the ten largest clones. Material: CD4+ or CD8+ T cells sorted from blood, obtained in a trial of the OX40 agonist ivuxolimab. These receptor sequences come from an adult with an advanced solid tumor such as melanoma, head and neck, liver or kidney cancer.

The gene calls are TRBV5-1 and TRBJ2-7, with D possibly being TRBD1 (5 bases). The CDR3 is 15 amino acids. V dropped 4 bases and J dropped 1 base, with 15 bases sitting between them. Looked up from germline, CDR1 is SGHRS and CDR2 is YFSETQ. The CDR3 DNA sequence: TGCGCCAGCAGCCCCAGCGTCAGGGTATCCTACGAGCAGTACTTC. Encoded protein: CASSPSVRVSYEQYF.

This clone came up a few times. The rearrangement uses TRBV5-6 and TRBJ2-2; D is undetermined. The CDR3 totals 17 residues. Per germline, CDR1 SGHDT and CDR2 YYEEEE. Trimming took 4 bases from V and 0 from J, leaving 16 bases between them. CDR3 residues: CASSPLELLANTGELFF. The CDR3, as DNA: TGTGCCAGCAGCCCTCTGGAGCTTTTAGCGAACACCGGGGAGCTGTTTTTT.

Only a few counts were recorded for this clone. The chain employs TRBV18 and TRBJ1-1; no clear D. V lost 2 bases to trimming and J lost 1 base, with 8 bases between them. The CDR3 covers 14 residues. The germline CDR1 and CDR2 sequences are KGHSH and LQKENI. CDR3 loop: CASSPSSRNTEAFF. Here the CDR3 DNA reads TGTGCCAGCTCACCAAGTAGTCGGAACACTGAAGCTTTCTTT.

This rearrangement joins TRBV5-1 to TRBJ1-6; no clear D gene. V gave up 0 bases and J gave up 5 bases, with 30 bases separating them. The CDR3 runs to 22 residues. Germline assignment: CDR1 SGHRS and CDR2 YFSETQ. CDR3 sequence reads: CASSLVIGSDSIRSLNNSPLHF. CDR3 DNA sequence: TGCGCCAGCAGCTTGGTCATTGGTTCGGACTCAATTCGATCTTTGAATAATTCACCCCTCCACTTT.

The chain has TRBV7-2 and TRBJ2-7; unclear D gene. Trimming stripped 2 bases from V and 7 bases from J, with 6 bases between. In germline, CDR1 is SGHTA, CDR2 FQGNSA. The CDR3 has 11 amino acids. DNA for the CDR3: TGTGCCAGCAGCTTACGCAGGGAGCAGTACTTC. Its protein product is CASSLRREQYF.

CDR3: CASTRRQSNTGELFF. The CDR3 nucleotides read TGTGCCAGCACCAGACGACAGTCGAACACCGGGGAGCTGTTTTTT. V and J are TRBV28 and TRBJ2-2, with D maybe TRBD1 (5 bases). V was clipped by 7 bases and J by 0 bases, with 12 bases between them. CDR3 length: 15 residues. The V gene's germline CDR1 is MDHEN and CDR2 SYDVKM.

The chain joins TRBV19 to TRBJ2-1, with D unclear. V was pared by 2 bases and J by 1 base, with 12 bases between. CDR3 length equals 16 residues. Germline V CDR1 and CDR2: LNHDA, SQIVND (reference sequence). This CDR3 is CASSINAIESYNEQFF. CDR3 bases: TGTGCCAGTAGTATAAATGCCATTGAGTCCTACAATGAGCAGTTCTTC. Variable domain in full (rest from reference TRBV19 and TRBJ2-1): DGGITQSPKYLFRKEGQNVTLSCEQNLNHDAMYWYRQDPGQGLRLIYYSQIVNDFQKGDIAEGYSVSREKKESFPLTVTSAQKNPTAFYLCASSINAIESYNEQFFGPGTRLTVL.

This chain uses TRBV18 with TRBJ2-7, with D perhaps TRBD2 (5 bases). The CDR3 loop spans 14 amino acids. Germline V gene sequence: CDR1 KGHSH, CDR2 LQKENI. Trimming left V 1 base short and J 5 bases short, with 12 bases between. The CDR3 DNA reads as TGTGCCAGCTCACCACAGGGTTTTAGCGACGAGCAGTACTTC. Its protein product is CASSPQGFSDEQYF.

As for this clone: Its ends do not fully match the called genes, so a read error is possible. This specimen includes other DNA sequences encoding the same CDR3. The rearrangement uses TRBV7-2 and TRBJ1-2; unclear D gene. Germline CDR1 is SGHTA and CDR2 is FQGNSA. This CDR3 spans 12 amino acids. The CDR3 loop reads CASSSILRGYTF. The CDR3 DNA is TGCGCCAGCAGCTCAATCCTCCGTGGCTACACCTTC.

The V call is TRBV29-1, the J call TRBJ2-5, with a tentative D call TRBD1 (7 bases). Germline V gene lookup returns CDR1 SQVTM and CDR2 ANQGSEA. V was clipped by 6 bases and J by 2 bases, with 22 bases between them. The CDR3 contains 16 residues. The DNA for the CDR3 is TGCAGCGTGGAGACAGGGACTTTTATCGGGCAAGAGACCCAGTACTTC. This translates into CSVETGTFIGQETQYF.

The chain employs TRBV7-2 and TRBJ1-2; 7 bases line up with TRBD1. CDR3 length equals 15 residues. Trimming cost V 5 bases and J 3 bases; bases outside gene matches: 9. CDR1 is SGHTA and CDR2 is FQGNSA in the germline V gene. CDR3 nucleotide sequence: TGTGCCAGCAGCCGTCCTCGGGACAGCCACTATGGCTACACCTTC. This gives the protein CASSRPRDSHYGYTF.

This clone was recorded once. The chain couples TRBV5-5 to TRBJ1-5, with TRBD1 matching over 7 bases. The CDR3 has 14 amino acids. After removal of 1 base from V and 6 bases from J, the junction contained 4 bases not matched to a gene. Germline CDR1 and CDR2: SGHKS and YYEKEE (reference sequence). The CDR3 is CASSLRAGGQPQHF. CDR3 sequence (DNA): TGTGCCAGCAGCTTGAGGGCAGGGGGTCAGCCCCAGCATTTT.

This clone showed up just once. This chain joins TRBV28 and TRBJ2-3; the D gene is possibly TRBD1 (6 bases). This CDR3 spans 14 amino acids. V was trimmed by 4 bases and J by 6 bases, leaving 14 bases between them. Per the germline V gene, CDR1 is MDHEN and CDR2 is SYDVKM. CDR3 residues: CASSSGTTPDTQYF. The CDR3 DNA is TGTGCCAGCAGTTCGGGGACAACTCCCGATACGCAGTATTTT.

V gene TRBV6-1 combines with J gene TRBJ1-3; D gene ambiguous. Trimming left V 3 bases short and J 0 bases short, with 12 bases between. The CDR3 contains 16 residues. Germline lookup yields CDR1 MNHNS and CDR2 SASEGT. CDR3 nucleotide sequence: TGTGCCAGCAGTGACGTCGGACGCAGCTCTGGAAACACCATATATTTT. This translates into CASSDVGRSSGNTIYF.

The chain joins TRBV6-1 to TRBJ1-1; D might be TRBD1 (5 bases). This CDR3 spans 15 amino acids. V was cut by 6 bases and J by 0 bases, with 14 bases left in between. CDR1 is MNHNS and CDR2 is SASEGT in the germline V gene. CDR3: CASRVEGQLNTEAFF. Here the CDR3 DNA reads TGTGCCAGCAGGGTGGAGGGGCAGTTGAACACTGAAGCTTTCTTT.

V gene TRBV9 combines with J gene TRBJ2-3; perhaps TRBD2 as D (6 bases). The V end lost 0 bases, the J end lost 5 bases, and 13 bases lay between the germline ends. CDR1 and CDR2 (germline): SGDLS, YYNGEE. This CDR3 region has 15 residues. CDR3 residues: CASSVAPSEVDTQYF. The CDR3 DNA reads TGTGCCAGCAGCGTAGCACCTAGCGAGGTAGATACGCAGTATTTT.

This chain links TRBV18 with TRBJ2-5; 9 bases line up with TRBD1. Germline values: CDR1 KGHSH, CDR2 LQKENI. The J segment lost 5 bases and the V segment lost 3 bases, leaving 7 bases of the junction unmatched. CDR3 length: 15 residues. The CDR3 sequence: CASSPDRGRGETQYF. For the CDR3, the DNA is TGTGCCAGCTCACCGGACAGGGGACGTGGGGAGACCCAGTACTTC.